The 14 T cell receptor beta chains listed next were all sequenced from one sample in a study of blood T cell repertoires in COVID-19. TCRdb's copy holds only in-frame clones and misses some; the assay was immunoSEQ multiplex PCR. Counted here are about 480,000 clones, approximately 87% occurring once; the ten biggest clones make up less than 2%. The specimen sequenced was PBMCs or T cells enriched from blood (not recorded which). All receptors derive from a woman in her thirties or forties who had recovered from COVID-19.

The chain recombines TRBV9 with TRBJ2-7; 9 nucleotides match TRBD2. The CDR3 length is 17 residues. Germline V gene data show CDR1 as SGDLS and CDR2 as YYNGEE. The junction had 16 bases not matched to a gene; V was cut back by 4 bases and J by 5 bases. The DNA of the CDR3 is TGTGCCAGCAGCCCGAGGAGGGGTAGCGGGAGTAGGAACGAGCAGTACTTC. Translated, it gives CASSPRRGSGSRNEQYF.

The chain recombines TRBV29-1 with TRBJ1-4, with TRBD1 as a possible D gene (5 bases). This CDR3 is built from 15 residues. Germline CDR1 and CDR2: SQVTM and ANQGSEA. Trimming stripped 1 base from V and 1 base from J, with 10 bases between. In DNA, the CDR3 is TGCAGCGTTGAAGGGTTCGGGGGAACTAATGAAAAACTGTTTTTT. Translating gives CSVEGFGGTNEKLFF.

V is TRBV7-8 and J is TRBJ2-7, with D possibly being TRBD1 (5 bases). The CDR3 contains 14 residues. Per the germline V gene, CDR1 is SGHVS and CDR2 is FQNEAQ. V shed 6 bases and J shed 6 bases, with 18 bases lying between them. CDR3 loop: CASSLREAFGEQYF. As DNA, the CDR3 is TGTGCCAGCAGTCTCAGGGAAGCATTCGGCGAGCAGTACTTC.

The V gene is TRBV24-1, the J gene TRBJ1-1; 11 bases are shared with TRBD1. The CDR3 runs 14 residues. The germline gives CDR1 KGHDR, CDR2 SFDVKD. J was trimmed by 0 bases and V by 10 bases; bases with no gene match: 3. The CDR3 DNA sequence: TGTGCCACACGGGGACAGGGGGTGAACACTGAAGCTTTCTTT. Protein sequence: CATRGQGVNTEAFF.

This chain connects TRBV29-1 to TRBJ1-1; D gene uncertain. Germline values: CDR1 SQVTM, CDR2 ANQGSEA. V lost 3 bases and J lost 1, with 12 bases in between. CDR3 length: 14 amino acids. CDR3 loop: CSVERVSRNTEAFF. In DNA form, the CDR3 reads TGCAGCGTTGAGAGGGTTAGCCGGAACACTGAAGCTTTCTTT.

The V call is TRBV15, the J call TRBJ1-1; TRBD1 might be the D (6 bases). CDR3 length equals 15 residues. V lost 3 bases to trimming and J lost 2 bases, with 13 bases between them. Germline V CDR1 and CDR2: LNHNV, YYDKDF (reference sequence). The CDR3 DNA reads as TGTGCCACCAGCAGTGCTAGGACAGTTAACACTGAAGCTTTCTTT. Protein: CATSSARTVNTEAFF.

Only one count was recorded for this clone. The chain couples TRBV19 to TRBJ1-5; the D is unclear. Germline CDR1 and CDR2: LNHDA and SQIVND (reference sequence). This CDR3 region has 12 residues. V lost 3 bases to trimming and J lost 8 bases, with 8 bases between them. DNA for the CDR3: TGTGCCAGTAGTATGGAGGGAAAGCCCCAGCATTTT. It specifies CASSMEGKPQHF.

The chain combines TRBV5-1 with TRBJ2-5, with unresolved D. The CDR3 extends over 12 amino acids. Trimming shortened V by 4 bases and J by 2 bases, and 6 bases separated the two germline ends. Looked up from germline, CDR1 is SGHRS and CDR2 is YFSETQ. CDR3 bases: TGCGCCAGCAGCATCGCGCAAGAGACCCAGTACTTC. Amino acids: CASSIAQETQYF.

This clone appeared a few times. V gene TRBV9 combines with J gene TRBJ2-1, with D possibly TRBD2 on 6 matching bases. V was cut by 4 bases and J by 5 bases, with 13 bases left in between. The CDR3 runs to 14 residues. CDR1 SGDLS and CDR2 YYNGEE come from the germline V gene. CDR3 in amino acids: CASSLTRTDNEQFF. DNA of the CDR3: TGTGCCAGCAGCTTGACTAGGACCGACAATGAGCAGTTCTTC.

This chain joins TRBV27 and TRBJ1-2; weak D call: TRBD1 (5 bases). CDR3 length equals 15 residues. CDR1 is MNHEY, CDR2 SMNVEV, per germline (reference sequence). Trimming stripped 1 base from V and 5 bases from J, with 14 bases between. The CDR3 nucleotides read TGTGCCAGCAGTTTATTTTATTCAGGGAAGTATGGCTACACCTTC. Encoded protein: CASSLFYSGKYGYTF.

This chain uses TRBV27 with TRBJ1-1, with D perhaps matching TRBD1 (5 bases). V was shortened by 6 bases and J by 3 bases, with 17 bases between the two germline ends. Germline loops: CDR1 MNHEY, CDR2 SMNVEV (reference sequence). The CDR3 sequence is 15 residues long. This CDR3 reads CASRVAGLRDTEAFF. CDR3 bases: TGTGCCAGCAGGGTCGCAGGGCTTAGGGACACTGAAGCTTTCTTT.

The rearrangement uses TRBV7-6 and TRBJ2-7, with unresolved D. Germline loops: CDR1 SGHVS, CDR2 FNYEAQ. Trimming stripped 1 base from V and 2 bases from J, with 9 bases between. CDR3 length equals 14 residues. CDR3 protein: CASSLENGPYEQYF. CDR3 sequence (DNA): TGTGCCAGCAGCTTAGAGAACGGTCCCTACGAGCAGTACTTC.

This rearrangement joins TRBV6-2 or TRBV6-3 to TRBJ2-5, with TRBD1 matching over 8 bases. CDR1 MNHEY and CDR2 SVGEGT come from the germline V gene. The CDR3 has 15 amino acids. J was trimmed by 5 bases and V by 5 bases; bases with no gene match: 10. The CDR3 is CASSPPHRGDETQYF. The CDR3 bases are TGTGCCAGCAGTCCACCCCACAGGGGGGATGAGACCCAGTACTTC.

The chain recombines TRBV6-2 or TRBV6-3 with TRBJ1-1; the D is unclear. The ends were cut back, 4 bases at V and 6 bases at J, with 12 bases in the middle. The CDR3 has 13 amino acids. CDR1 is MNHEY and CDR2 is SVGEGT in the germline V gene. In nucleotides, the CDR3 is TGTGCCAGCAGTTTGAGGACTTCCGCTGAAGCTTTCTTT. Amino acid sequence: CASSLRTSAEAFF.